This TCR beta chain was identified during a study of shared T cell receptors in the human thymus. Sequencing used immunoSEQ multiplex PCR; TCRdb keeps in-frame clones, though not all of them. The repertoire has 500,000 to 850,000 clones, around 87% of them found once; the top ten carry 0.0094%. Germline V gives CDR1 SGHDT, CDR2 YYEEEE. The V end lost 0 bases, the J end lost 1 base, and 11 bases lay between the germline ends. This CDR3 is 15 amino acids long. The same sample was also studied in work on human thymus T cells.

The receptor was derived from a boy in the first two years of life with a congenital heart defect. The rearrangement uses TRBV5-6 and TRBJ2-7, with D possibly TRBD2 on 6 matching bases. The sequencing sample was made of thymocytes. The CDR3 region is CASSLALGRSYEQYF. The CDR3 coding sequence is TGTGCCAGCAGCTTGGCCTTAGGGAGGTCCTACGAGCAGTACTTC.